This is a list of T cell receptor beta chains from one sample in a study of shared clonotypes between healthy human individuals. Only in-frame clones appear in the TCRdb table, and some are missing; sequencing was by immunoSEQ multiplex PCR. The sample has under 600,000 clones; approximately 95% are singletons. The specimen was naive CD4+ T cells sorted from blood. These receptors came from a woman in her twenties or thirties in good health. The CDR3 runs from the conserved cysteine through the conserved F or W. Each record gives: J gene, D gene, CDR3 length, V gene, clone size, CDR3 DNA, CDR3 protein. D genes are given only for firm matches. Size tells how often a clone was seen (once, few, many) or the class of an expanded clone, and some rows leave it out.

>TRBJ2-5|TRBD1|15|TRBV11-1|NA
TGTGCCAGCAGCTCCCGGACAGGGCCCGGGCTTGCCCAGTACTTC
CASSSRTGPGLAQYF
>TRBJ1-1|NA|14|TRBV7-2|NA
TGTGCCAGTAAACCCGGGACCCCGGACACTGAAGCTTTCTTT
CASKPGTPDTEAFF
>TRBJ2-7|TRBD2|14|TRBV5-4|once
TGTGCCAGCAGCGAAGATCTTGGGACTACCGAGCAGTACTTC
CASSEDLGTTEQYF
>TRBJ1-1|NA|14|TRBV13|NA
TGTGCCAGCAGCTATAGACAGGACCGAGCTGAAGCTTTCTTT
CASSYRQDRAEAFF
>TRBJ1-5|TRBD1|16|TRBV2|NA
TGTGCCAGCAGTGAAATGGGACAGGGAAACAATCAGCCCCAGCATTTT
CASSEMGQGNNQPQHF
>TRBJ2-2|TRBD2|16|TRBV10-1|NA
TGCGCCAGCACAGGGTCTAGCGGTACGAACACCGGGGAGCTGTTTTTT
CASTGSSGTNTGELFF
>TRBJ1-4|TRBD1|15|TRBV9|NA
TGTGCCAGCAGCGGAGAGACAGGGGTGAATGAAAAACTGTTTTTT
CASSGETGVNEKLFF
>TRBJ1-1|TRBD1|15|TRBV7-9|NA
TGTGCCAGCAGCCCAAACAGGGGGCTGGGCACTGAAGCTTTCTTT
CASSPNRGLGTEAFF
>TRBJ2-7|NA|15|TRBV7-8|NA
TGTGCCAGCAGCGCCCCCCCAGGGCGAGCCTACGAGCAGTACTTC
CASSAPPGRAYEQYF
>TRBJ1-1|NA|14|TRBV30|NA
TGTGCCCGCCGGGACCAACTGGAGAACACTGAAGCTTTCTTT
CARRDQLENTEAFF
>TRBJ2-7|TRBD2|16|TRBV5-1|NA
TGCGCCAGCAGCTTCCAACTAGCGGGAGGGCTAGTCGAGCAGTACTTC
CASSFQLAGGLVEQYF
>TRBJ1-2|NA|15|TRBV5-6|NA
TGTGCCAGCAGCTTTGTAGACGAACCTAACTATGGCTACACCTTC
CASSFVDEPNYGYTF
>TRBJ2-2|TRBD1|15|TRBV5-1|NA
TGCGCCAGCTCCCCAGGGGGCGGGGACACCGGGGAGCTGTTTTTT
CASSPGGGDTGELFF
>TRBJ1-1|NA|14|TRBV18|NA
TGTGCCAGCTCACCACCGGACGTGAACACTGAAGCTTTCTTT
CASSPPDVNTEAFF
>TRBJ2-2|NA|11|TRBV30|NA
TGTGCCTGGAATCTAGGCTGGGAGCTGTTTTTT
CAWNLGWELFF
>TRBJ2-5|NA|14|TRBV5-1|NA
TGCGCCAGCAGCTTGTTTAGCGGACAAGAGACCCAGTACTTC
CASSLFSGQETQYF
>TRBJ2-7|TRBD2|14|TRBV28|NA
TGTGCCAGCAGTTTATGGCGGGAGGACTACGAGCAGTACTTC
CASSLWREDYEQYF
>TRBJ1-2|NA|14|TRBV2|NA
TGTGCCAGCAGTGACAGCTTAGGTAACTATGGCTACACCTTC
CASSDSLGNYGYTF
>TRBJ2-5|TRBD2|16|TRBV6-6|NA
TGTGCCAGCAGTTACTCCGCAGCGGGAGAGGAAGAGACCCAGTACTTC
CASSYSAAGEEETQYF
>TRBJ2-1|NA|16|TRBV5-1|NA
TGCGCCAGCAGCTTAATCGTCGCTGGAGCCTACAATGAGCAGTTCTTC
CASSLIVAGAYNEQFF
>TRBJ2-5|NA|15|TRBV18|NA
TGTGCCAGCTCACCAGGTAGGGCCCAAGGAGAGACCCAGTACTTC
CASSPGRAQGETQYF
>TRBJ2-1|NA|14|TRBV5-1|NA
TGCGCCAGCAGCTTGATTCAGGGACTGGATGAGCAGTTCTTC
CASSLIQGLDEQFF
>TRBJ1-1|NA|13|TRBV7-2|NA
TGTGCCAGCAGCCTTGAGAGATTCACTGAAGCTTTCTTT
CASSLERFTEAFF
>TRBJ2-1|TRBD1|13|TRBV11-3|NA
TGTGCCAGCAGCTCAGGGACAGCACGTGAGCAGTTCTTC
CASSSGTAREQFF
>TRBJ2-7|TRBD1|14|TRBV6-1|NA
TGTGCCAGCAGTGATGGGACAGTCCCCTACGAGCAGTACTTC
CASSDGTVPYEQYF
>TRBJ1-4|TRBD1|15|TRBV6-1|NA
TGTGCCGTTACCGGGACAGGGTCTGCGTTTGAAAAACTGTTTTTT
CAVTGTGSAFEKLFF
>TRBJ1-3|TRBD1|15|TRBV7-2|once
TGTGCCAGCAGCTTCCAGACAGGGGATCCAGACACCATATATTTT
CASSFQTGDPDTIYF
>TRBJ2-1|TRBD2|16|TRBV2|NA
TGTGCCAGCAGTTTTAATCTAGCGGGAGCAAGGAATGAGCAGTTCTTC
CASSFNLAGARNEQFF
>TRBJ2-3|NA|14|TRBV19|NA
TGTGCCAGTAGTAGCCCGCTACTAGCAGATACGCAGTATTTT
CASSSPLLADTQYF
>TRBJ2-7|NA|13|TRBV2|NA
TGTGCCAGCAGAGGGGGGGGAACCTACGAGCAGTACTTC
CASRGGGTYEQYF
>TRBJ2-6|NA|18|TRBV5-8|NA
TGTGCCAGCAGTCTCGGTATGGGACGCCCATCTGGGGCCAACGTCCTGACTTTC
CASSLGMGRPSGANVLTF
>TRBJ2-3|TRBD2|15|TRBV7-9|NA
TGTGCCAGCAGCGAAGGAGCGGGATATAAAGATACGCAGTATTTT
CASSEGAGYKDTQYF
>TRBJ2-7|NA|14|TRBV6-1|NA
TGTGCCAGCAGTGAAATGGCGGAGAGCTACGAGCAGTACTTC
CASSEMAESYEQYF
>TRBJ2-2|NA|18|TRBV5-1|NA
TGCGCCAGCAGCGTCGTCAGGGGTATACTCCGGGGCACCGGGGAGCTGTTTTTT
CASSVVRGILRGTGELFF
>TRBJ2-7|NA|15|TRBV7-8|NA
TGTGCCAGCAGCCCTGGCCGGACGCAGCCCTACGAGCAGTACTTC
CASSPGRTQPYEQYF
>TRBJ2-3|NA|17|TRBV29-1|NA
TGCAGCGCTAACCGCCGGTACAGGCAGTTAAGCACAGATACGCAGTATTTT
CSANRRYRQLSTDTQYF
>TRBJ2-7|NA|14|TRBV5-8|NA
TGTGCCAGCAGCTTGGATGTGGGAGGCTACGAGCAGTACTTC
CASSLDVGGYEQYF
>TRBJ2-3|TRBD1|15|TRBV7-9|NA
TGTGCCAGCAGAGGAAACAGGGGAAGCACAGATACGCAGTATTTT
CASRGNRGSTDTQYF
>TRBJ2-1|NA|12|TRBV19|NA
TGTGCCAGTAGTATAGGGAGGGGTGAGCAGTTCTTC
CASSIGRGEQFF
>TRBJ2-5|NA|14|TRBV27|NA
TGTGCCAGCAGTTTCAACGGGGCGCGACAGACCCAGTACTTC
CASSFNGARQTQYF
>TRBJ2-2|NA|17|TRBV7-9|NA
TGTGCCAGCAGCTTAGCTCTTTCAGGGGATGGAACCGGGGAGCTGTTTTTT
CASSLALSGDGTGELFF